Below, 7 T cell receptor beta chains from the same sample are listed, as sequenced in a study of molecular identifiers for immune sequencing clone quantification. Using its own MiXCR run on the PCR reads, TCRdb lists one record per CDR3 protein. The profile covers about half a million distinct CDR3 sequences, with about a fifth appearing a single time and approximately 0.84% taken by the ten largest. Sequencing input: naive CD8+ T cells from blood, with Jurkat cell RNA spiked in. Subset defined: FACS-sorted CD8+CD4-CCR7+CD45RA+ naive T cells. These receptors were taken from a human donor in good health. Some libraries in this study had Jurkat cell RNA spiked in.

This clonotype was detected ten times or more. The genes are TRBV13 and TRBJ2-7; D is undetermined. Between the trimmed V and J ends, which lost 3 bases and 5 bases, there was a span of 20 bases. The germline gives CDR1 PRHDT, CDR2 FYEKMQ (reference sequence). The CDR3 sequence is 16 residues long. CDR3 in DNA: TGTGCCAGCAGCTTGACATCGGGCCGCGCGAGGAACGAGCAGTACTTC. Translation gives CASSLTSGRARNEQYF.

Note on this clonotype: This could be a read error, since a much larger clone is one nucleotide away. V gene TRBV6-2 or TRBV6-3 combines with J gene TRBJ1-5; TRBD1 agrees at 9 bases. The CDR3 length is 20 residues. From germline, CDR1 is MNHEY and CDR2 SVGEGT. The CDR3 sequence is CASTSSRPGQGYYSKQPQHF. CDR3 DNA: TGTGCCAGCACATCGTCAAGACCGGGACAGGGATATTATAGCAAGCAGCCCCAGCATTTT.

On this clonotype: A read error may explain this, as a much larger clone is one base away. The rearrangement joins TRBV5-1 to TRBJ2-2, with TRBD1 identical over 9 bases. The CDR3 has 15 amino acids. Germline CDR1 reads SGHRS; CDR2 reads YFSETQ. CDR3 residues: CASSPGTGSTGVLFF. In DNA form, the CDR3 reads TGCGCCAGCAGCCCAGGGACAGGGAGCACCGGGGTGCTGTTTTTT.

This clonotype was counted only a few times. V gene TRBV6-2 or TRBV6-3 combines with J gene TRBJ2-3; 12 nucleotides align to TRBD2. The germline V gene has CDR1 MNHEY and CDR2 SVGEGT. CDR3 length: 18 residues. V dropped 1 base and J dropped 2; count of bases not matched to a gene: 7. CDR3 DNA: TGTGCCAGCAGTTACTTGTCCGGGACTAGCGGGTACACAGATACGCAGTATTTT. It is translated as CASSYLSGTSGYTDTQYF.

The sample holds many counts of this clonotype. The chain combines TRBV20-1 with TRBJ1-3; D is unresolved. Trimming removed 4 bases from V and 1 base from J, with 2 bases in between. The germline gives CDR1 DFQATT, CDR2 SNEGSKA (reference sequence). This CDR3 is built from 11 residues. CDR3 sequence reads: CSAMSGNTIYF. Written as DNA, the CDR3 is TGCAGTGCTATGTCTGGAAACACCATATATTTT.

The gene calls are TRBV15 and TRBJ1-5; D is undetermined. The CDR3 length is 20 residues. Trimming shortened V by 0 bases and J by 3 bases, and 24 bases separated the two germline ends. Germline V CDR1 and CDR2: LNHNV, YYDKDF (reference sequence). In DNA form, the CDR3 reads TGTGCCACCAGCAGAGATCTTGTTTATCGGGCGGCCGAATTCAATCAGCCCCAGCATTTT. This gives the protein CATSRDLVYRAAEFNQPQHF.

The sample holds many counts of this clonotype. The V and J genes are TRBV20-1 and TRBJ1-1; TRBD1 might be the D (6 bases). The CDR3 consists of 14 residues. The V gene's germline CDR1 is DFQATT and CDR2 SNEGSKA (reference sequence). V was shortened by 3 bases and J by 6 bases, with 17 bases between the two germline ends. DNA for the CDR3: TGCAGTGCTAGTACAGGGCGCTTAAGCGCTGAAGCTTTCTTT. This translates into CSASTGRLSAEAFF.